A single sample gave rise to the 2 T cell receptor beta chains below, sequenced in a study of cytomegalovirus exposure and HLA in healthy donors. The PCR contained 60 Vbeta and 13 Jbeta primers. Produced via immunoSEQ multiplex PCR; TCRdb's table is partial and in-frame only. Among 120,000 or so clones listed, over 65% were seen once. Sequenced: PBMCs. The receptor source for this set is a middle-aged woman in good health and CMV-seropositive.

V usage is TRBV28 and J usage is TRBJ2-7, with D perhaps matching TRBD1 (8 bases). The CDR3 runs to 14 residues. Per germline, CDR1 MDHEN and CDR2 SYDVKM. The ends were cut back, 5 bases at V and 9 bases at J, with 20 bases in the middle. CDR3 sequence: CASSPRIQGGVQYF. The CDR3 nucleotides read TGTGCCAGCAGTCCCCGGATACAGGGGGGGGTGCAGTACTTC.

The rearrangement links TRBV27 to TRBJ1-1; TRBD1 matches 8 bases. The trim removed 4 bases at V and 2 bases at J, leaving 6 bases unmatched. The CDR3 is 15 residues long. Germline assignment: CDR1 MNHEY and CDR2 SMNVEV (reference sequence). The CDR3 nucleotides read TGTGCCAGCAGTTCCCACAGGGGGAGAAACACTGAAGCTTTCTTT. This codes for CASSSHRGRNTEAFF.